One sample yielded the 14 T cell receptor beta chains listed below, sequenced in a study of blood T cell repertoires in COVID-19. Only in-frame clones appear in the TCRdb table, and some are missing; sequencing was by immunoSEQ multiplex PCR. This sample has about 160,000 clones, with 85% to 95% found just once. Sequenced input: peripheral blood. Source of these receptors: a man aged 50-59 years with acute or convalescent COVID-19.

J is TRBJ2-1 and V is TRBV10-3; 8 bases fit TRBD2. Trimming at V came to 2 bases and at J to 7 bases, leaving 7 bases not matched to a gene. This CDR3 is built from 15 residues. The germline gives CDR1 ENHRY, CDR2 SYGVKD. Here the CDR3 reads CAISEKAGARNEQFF. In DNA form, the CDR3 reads TGTGCCATCAGTGAGAAAGCGGGAGCTCGAAATGAGCAGTTCTTC.

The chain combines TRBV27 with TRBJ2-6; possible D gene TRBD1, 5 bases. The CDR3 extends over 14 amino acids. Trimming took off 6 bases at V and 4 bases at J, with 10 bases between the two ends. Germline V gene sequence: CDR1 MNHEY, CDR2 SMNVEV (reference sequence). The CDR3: CASRRGVGANVLTF. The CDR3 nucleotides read TGTGCCAGCAGAAGGGGTGTCGGGGCCAACGTCCTGACTTTC.

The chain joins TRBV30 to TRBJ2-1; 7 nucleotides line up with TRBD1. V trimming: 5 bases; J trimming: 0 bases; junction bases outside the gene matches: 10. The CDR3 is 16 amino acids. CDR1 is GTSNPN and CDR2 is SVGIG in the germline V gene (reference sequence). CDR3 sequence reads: CAWSGTDDSSYNEQFF. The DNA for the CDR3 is TGTGCCTGGTCCGGGACAGACGACAGCTCCTACAATGAGCAGTTCTTC.

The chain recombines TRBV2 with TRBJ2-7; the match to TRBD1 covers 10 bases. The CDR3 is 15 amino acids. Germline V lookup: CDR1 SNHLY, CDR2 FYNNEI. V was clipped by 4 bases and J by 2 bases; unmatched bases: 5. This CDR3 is CASSVGTGVPYEQYV. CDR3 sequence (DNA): TGTGCCAGCAGTGTAGGGACAGGGGTCCCCTACGAGCAGTACGTC.

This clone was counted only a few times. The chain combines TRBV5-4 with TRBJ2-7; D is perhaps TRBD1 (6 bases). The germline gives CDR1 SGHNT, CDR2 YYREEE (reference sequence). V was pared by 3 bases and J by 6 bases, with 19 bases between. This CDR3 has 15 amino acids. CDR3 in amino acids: CASSSPQGFGGEQYF. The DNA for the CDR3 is TGTGCCAGCAGCTCTCCACAGGGTTTCGGTGGCGAGCAGTACTTC.

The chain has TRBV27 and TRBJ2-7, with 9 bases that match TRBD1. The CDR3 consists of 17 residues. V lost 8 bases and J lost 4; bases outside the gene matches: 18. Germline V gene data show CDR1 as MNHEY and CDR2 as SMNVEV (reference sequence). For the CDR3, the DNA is TGTGCCAGCCAATTTCGGGGGTCGGGGACAGGGACGTACGAGCAGTACTTC. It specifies CASQFRGSGTGTYEQYF.

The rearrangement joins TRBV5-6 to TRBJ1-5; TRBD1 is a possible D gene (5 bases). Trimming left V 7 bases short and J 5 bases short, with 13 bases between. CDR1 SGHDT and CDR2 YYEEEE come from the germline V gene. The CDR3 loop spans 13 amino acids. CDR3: CASSQGGDQPQHF. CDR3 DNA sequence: TGTGCCAGCTCCCAGGGCGGGGATCAGCCCCAGCATTTT.

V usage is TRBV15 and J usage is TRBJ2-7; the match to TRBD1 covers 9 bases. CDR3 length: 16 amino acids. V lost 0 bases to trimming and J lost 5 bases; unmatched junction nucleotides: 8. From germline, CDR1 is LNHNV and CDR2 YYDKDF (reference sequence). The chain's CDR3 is CATSRDGDRGIHEQYF. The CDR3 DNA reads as TGTGCCACCAGCAGAGATGGCGACAGGGGGATCCACGAGCAGTACTTC.

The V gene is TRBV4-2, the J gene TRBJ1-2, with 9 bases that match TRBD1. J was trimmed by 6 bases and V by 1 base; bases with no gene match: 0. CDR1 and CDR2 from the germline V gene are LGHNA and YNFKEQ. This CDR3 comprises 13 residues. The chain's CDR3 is CASSQGTGDGYTF. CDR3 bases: TGTGCCAGCAGCCAAGGGACAGGGGATGGCTACACCTTC.

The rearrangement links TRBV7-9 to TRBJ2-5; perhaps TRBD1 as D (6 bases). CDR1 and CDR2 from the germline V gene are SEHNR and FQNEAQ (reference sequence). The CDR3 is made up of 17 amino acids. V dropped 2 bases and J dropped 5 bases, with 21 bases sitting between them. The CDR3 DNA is TGTGCCAGCAGCTTAAGGGGGAGTTGGGGTACAGGGGAGACCCAGTACTTC. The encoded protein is CASSLRGSWGTGETQYF.

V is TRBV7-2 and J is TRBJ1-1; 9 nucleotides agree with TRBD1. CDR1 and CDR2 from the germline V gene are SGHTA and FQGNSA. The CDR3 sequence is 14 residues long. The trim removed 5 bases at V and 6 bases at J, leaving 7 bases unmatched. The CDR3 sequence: CASSTRQGVAEAFF. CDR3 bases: TGTGCCAGCAGCACCCGACAGGGGGTGGCTGAAGCTTTCTTT.

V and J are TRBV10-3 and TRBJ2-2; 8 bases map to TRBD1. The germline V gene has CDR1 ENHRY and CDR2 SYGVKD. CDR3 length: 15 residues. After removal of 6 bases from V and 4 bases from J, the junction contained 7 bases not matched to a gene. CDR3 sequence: CAISGQGGSTGELFF. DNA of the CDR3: TGTGCCATCAGCGGACAGGGTGGGAGCACCGGGGAGCTGTTTTTT.

The CDR3 nucleotides are TGTGCCAGCAGTTCCCTCGAGACAGGGAGCACCAATAACTATGGCTACACCTTC. Residues: CASSSLETGSTNNYGYTF. The rearrangement joins TRBV28 to TRBJ1-2; 7 nucleotides align to TRBD1. V lost 4 bases and J lost 1; bases outside the gene matches: 15. The CDR3 contains 18 residues. CDR1 and CDR2 from the germline V gene are MDHEN and SYDVKM.

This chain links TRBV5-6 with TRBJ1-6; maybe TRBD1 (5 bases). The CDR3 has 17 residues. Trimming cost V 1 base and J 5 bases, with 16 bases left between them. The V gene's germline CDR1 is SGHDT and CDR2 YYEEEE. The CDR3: CASSLWRARGDNSPLHF. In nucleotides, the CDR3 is TGTGCCAGCAGCTTGTGGCGGGCCCGGGGGGATAATTCACCCCTCCACTTT.